Presented here are 15 T cell receptor beta chains from one specimen sequenced in a study of cytomegalovirus exposure and HLA in healthy donors. PCR primers comprised 60 Vbeta and 13 Jbeta primers. Measured with immunoSEQ multiplex PCR; TCRdb has only the in-frame clones, and not every one. The table includes about 160,000 clones, about 88% detected once. Material: PBMCs. These receptors came from a woman aged 18 to 35 in good health and CMV-seronegative.

This sequence joins TRBV5-6 and TRBJ1-3; D is perhaps TRBD1 (5 bases). CDR3 length equals 15 residues. The germline gives CDR1 SGHDT, CDR2 YYEEEE. V gave up 3 bases and J gave up 0 bases, with 10 bases separating them. DNA for the CDR3: TGTGCCAGCAGCTCCCCGGACACCTCTGGAAACACCATATATTTT. Encoded protein: CASSSPDTSGNTIYF.

The J gene is TRBJ2-5, the V gene TRBV7-9; D gene ambiguous. V was pared by 4 bases and J by 5 bases, with 8 bases between. Germline loops: CDR1 SEHNR, CDR2 FQNEAQ (reference sequence). CDR3 length: 12 amino acids. CDR3 in amino acids: CASSSSSETQYF. The CDR3 DNA follows: TGTGCCAGCAGCTCGTCCAGTGAGACCCAGTACTTC.

This chain joins TRBV7-8 and TRBJ2-5; D gene ambiguous. CDR3 length equals 13 residues. Trimming removed 2 bases at V and 4 bases at J, with 8 bases between. Germline assignment: CDR1 SGHVS and CDR2 FQNEAQ. The CDR3 bases are TGTGCCAGCAGCTTACCTGGCCCAGAGACCCAGTACTTC. It yields the protein CASSLPGPETQYF.

The chain employs TRBV4-2 and TRBJ2-1; the match to TRBD2 covers 9 bases. The V gene's germline CDR1 is LGHNA and CDR2 YNFKEQ. J lost 8 bases, V lost 0 bases, and 8 bases had no gene match. This CDR3 is 16 amino acids long. The DNA for the CDR3 is TGTGCCAGCAGCCAAGATCTGGGCGGGAGGGGTCATGAGCAGTTCTTC. Translation gives CASSQDLGGRGHEQFF.

The chain recombines TRBV7-2 with TRBJ1-3; D is uncertain. The V end was cut by 2 bases, the J end by 0 bases, with 5 bases between. Germline CDR1 and CDR2: SGHTA and FQGNSA. The CDR3 is made up of 14 amino acids. The CDR3 here is CASSLQISGNTIYF. DNA for the CDR3: TGTGCCAGCAGCTTACAGATCTCTGGAAACACCATATATTTT.

The chain uses TRBV5-1 and TRBJ2-5; possibly TRBD1 for D (5 bases). Germline assignment: CDR1 SGHRS and CDR2 YFSETQ. The V gene lost 1 base and the J gene lost 5 bases, with 9 bases spanning the gap. The CDR3 is 13 residues long. The chain's CDR3 is CASSLSGRETQYF. CDR3 coding DNA: TGCGCCAGCAGCTTGTCAGGGCGTGAGACCCAGTACTTC.

The CDR3 sequence: CASASQARFEYQPQHF. The CDR3 DNA follows: TGTGCCAGCGCCTCACAAGCGAGGTTTGAATATCAGCCCCAGCATTTT. The chain is built from TRBV28 and TRBJ1-5; D call uncertain. CDR3 length: 16 residues. Trimming pared 8 bases from V and 5 bases from J, leaving 22 bases between. From germline, CDR1 is MDHEN and CDR2 SYDVKM. Looking up the rest from reference TRBV28 and TRBJ1-5 gives the full variable domain: DVKVTQSSRYLVKRTGEKVFLECVQDMDHENMFWYRQDPGLGLRLIYFSYDVKMKEKGDIPEGYSVSREKKERFSLILESASTNQTSMYLCASASQARFEYQPQHFGDGTRLSIL.

The chain carries TRBV6-5 and TRBJ1-5, with a tentative D call TRBD1 (6 bases). V lost 10 bases to trimming and J lost 3 bases, with 16 bases between them. Germline CDR1 is MNHEY and CDR2 is SVGAGI. CDR3 length: 14 residues. The CDR3 sequence: CATKIQGPNQPQHF. CDR3 DNA sequence: TGTGCCACCAAGATACAGGGCCCCAATCAGCCCCAGCATTTT.

V usage is TRBV27 and J usage is TRBJ2-7, with 8 bases identical to TRBD1. Looked up from germline, CDR1 is MNHEY and CDR2 is SMNVEV (reference sequence). With V trimmed by 9 bases and J by 3 bases, 19 bases remained unmatched. The CDR3 totals 17 residues. The CDR3 is CASSSPKTGGRGYEQYF. The CDR3 coding sequence is TGTGCCAGTTCATCGCCCAAAACAGGGGGACGGGGCTACGAGCAGTACTTC.

The chain couples TRBV27 to TRBJ1-5, with TRBD1 matching 9 bases. With 8 bases clipped from V and 4 bases from J, the junction kept 3 bases outside the gene matches. Germline V gene data show CDR1 as MNHEY and CDR2 as SMNVEV (reference sequence). The CDR3 contains 13 residues. As DNA, the CDR3 is TGTGCCAGCCAGGACAGGGGAAATCAGCCCCAGCATTTT. It translates to CASQDRGNQPQHF.

This clone was counted a single time. The J gene is TRBJ2-3, the V gene TRBV18; D may be TRBD2 (6 bases). V dropped 3 bases and J dropped 9 bases, with 13 bases sitting between them. The CDR3 is 13 amino acids. CDR1 and CDR2 from the germline V gene are KGHSH and LQKENI. DNA of the CDR3: TGTGCCAGCTCACCTGGGAGGAAGGGGACGCAGTATTTT. Amino acids: CASSPGRKGTQYF. The full variable domain, its missing parts supplied by reference TRBV18 and TRBJ2-3, is NAGVMQNPRHLVRRRGQEARLRCSPMKGHSHVYWYRQLPEEGLKFMVYLQKENIIDESGMPKERFSAEFPKEGPSILRIQQVVRGDSAAYFCASSPGRKGTQYFGPGTRLTVL.

J is TRBJ2-1 and V is TRBV19, with 10 positions matching TRBD2. The CDR3 consists of 16 residues. Trimming at V came to 11 bases and at J to 6 bases, leaving 16 bases not matched to a gene. CDR1 and CDR2 (germline): LNHDA, SQIVND (reference sequence). The DNA for the CDR3 is TGTGCCCCTAAGCCCCACGGAGCGGGGGGGACCAATGAGCAGTTCTTC. As protein: CAPKPHGAGGTNEQFF.

The chain carries TRBV7-9 and TRBJ2-7; TRBD1 might be the D (5 bases). Per the germline V gene, CDR1 is SEHNR and CDR2 is FQNEAQ (reference sequence). Trimming cost V 2 bases and J 7 bases, with 9 bases left between them. This CDR3 region has 12 residues. CDR3 DNA: TGTGCCAGCAGCTTACAGGGTCTGGAGCAGTACTTC. It yields the protein CASSLQGLEQYF.

The V and J genes are TRBV5-4 and TRBJ2-3; 11 bases match TRBD2. The trim removed 4 bases at V and 2 bases at J, leaving 6 bases unmatched. CDR1 SGHNT and CDR2 YYREEE come from the germline V gene (reference sequence). The CDR3 is made up of 16 amino acids. The chain's CDR3 is CASSHRTSGYTDTQYF. In DNA, the CDR3 is TGTGCCAGCAGCCATCGGACTAGCGGGTACACAGATACGCAGTATTTT.

On this clone: The junction departs from the called germline gene at one end, perhaps through a read error. This CDR3 is also generated by other DNA sequences in the sample. The chain's CDR3 is CASSLSTSGNTEAFF. The DNA of the CDR3 is TGTGCCAGCAGTTTATCGACAAGCGGGAACACCGAAGCTTTCTTT. The V call is TRBV28, the J call TRBJ1-1; D not resolved. This CDR3 comprises 15 residues. Germline loops: CDR1 MDHEN, CDR2 SYDVKM.